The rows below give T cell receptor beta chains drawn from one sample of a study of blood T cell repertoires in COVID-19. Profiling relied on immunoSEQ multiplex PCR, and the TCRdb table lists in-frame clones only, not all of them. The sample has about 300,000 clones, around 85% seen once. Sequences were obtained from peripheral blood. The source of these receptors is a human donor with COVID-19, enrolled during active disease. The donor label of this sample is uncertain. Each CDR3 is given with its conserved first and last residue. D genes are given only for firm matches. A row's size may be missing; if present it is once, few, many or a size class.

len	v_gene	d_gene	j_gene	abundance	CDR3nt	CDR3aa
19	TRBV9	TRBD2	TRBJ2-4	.	TGTGCCAGCAGCCCACGCCGACTAGCGGGAGGGCGATCGGGAAACATTCAGTACTTC	CASSPRRLAGGRSGNIQYF
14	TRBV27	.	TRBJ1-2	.	TGTGCCAGCAGTTGGGGAGGGCCCAACTATGGCTACACCTTC	CASSWGGPNYGYTF
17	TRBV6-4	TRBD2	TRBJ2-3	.	TGTGCCACCAGTCCTAGCGGGGGCCCTGTTGACACAGATACGCAGTATTTT	CATSPSGGPVDTDTQYF
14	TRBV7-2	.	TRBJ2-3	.	TGTGCCAGCAGCCTACGGACTTTCACAGATACGCAGTATTTT	CASSLRTFTDTQYF
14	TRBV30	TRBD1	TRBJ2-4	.	TGTGCCTGGGGGACAGGGGAAGCCAAAAACATTCAGTACTTC	CAWGTGEAKNIQYF
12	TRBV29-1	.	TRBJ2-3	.	TGCAGCGGCAGAGGCGGGACAGATACGCAGTATTTT	CSGRGGTDTQYF
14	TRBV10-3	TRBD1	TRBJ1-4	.	TGTGCCATCAGTGACGGACAGGCTAATGAAAAACTGTTTTTT	CAISDGQANEKLFF
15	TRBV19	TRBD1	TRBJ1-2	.	TGTGCCAGTAGCTACTTGACAGGGGGCGTGAATGGCTACACCTTC	CASSYLTGGVNGYTF
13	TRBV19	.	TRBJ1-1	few	TGTGCCAGTACCACGGGGGGTTCGCGAGAAGCTTTCTTT	CASTTGGSREAFF
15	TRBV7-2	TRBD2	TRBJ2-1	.	TGTGCCAGCAGCTTAGAGACTAGCGGCTACAATGAGCAGTTCTTC	CASSLETSGYNEQFF
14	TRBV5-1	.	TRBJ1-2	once	TGCGCCAGCAGCCAAGGACTGGGCATGAATGGCTACACCTTC	CASSQGLGMNGYTF
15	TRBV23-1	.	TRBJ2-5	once	TGCGCCAGCAGTCAATTGAGGCCACCTCTAGAGACCCAGTACTTC	CASSQLRPPLETQYF
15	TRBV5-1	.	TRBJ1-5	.	TGCGCCAGCAGCCTCCTAGGGGGGGACGGGCAGCCCCAGCATTTT	CASSLLGGDGQPQHF
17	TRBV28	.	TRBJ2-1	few	TGTGCCAGCAGTCCCGACAAGACATCCACCTCTCACAATGAGCAGTTCTTC	CASSPDKTSTSHNEQFF
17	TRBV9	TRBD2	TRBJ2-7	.	TGTGCCAGCAGCGTGGCTAGCGGATATATCAACAGAGACGAGCAGTACTTC	CASSVASGYINRDEQYF
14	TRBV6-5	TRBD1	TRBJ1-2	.	TGTGCCAGCAGGGTACCACAGGGGGTCAGCGGCTACACCTTC	CASRVPQGVSGYTF
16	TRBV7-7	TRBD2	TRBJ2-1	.	TGTGCTAGCAGCTTAGGGCTAGCGGGAGGGATCGATGAGCAGTTCTTC	CASSLGLAGGIDEQFF
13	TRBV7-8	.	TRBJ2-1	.	TGTGCCAGCAGCTTAAGCGATTCCGGTGAGCAGTTCTTC	CASSLSDSGEQFF
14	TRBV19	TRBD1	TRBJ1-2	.	TGTGCCAGTACCCCGGGGGACAGGAGGGTTGGCTACACCTTC	CASTPGDRRVGYTF
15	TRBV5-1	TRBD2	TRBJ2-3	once	TGCGCCAGCGGGCTAGCGGGAGGACTCACAGATACGCAGTATTTT	CASGLAGGLTDTQYF
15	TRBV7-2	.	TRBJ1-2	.	TGTGCCAGCAGCTTAGATCCAGGAAGGAACTATGGCTACACCTTC	CASSLDPGRNYGYTF
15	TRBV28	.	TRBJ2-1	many	TGTGCCAGCAGTTTTCGGCAGGGGTTTAGACATGAGCAGTTCTTC	CASSFRQGFRHEQFF
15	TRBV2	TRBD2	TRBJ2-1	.	TGTGCCAGCAGTCGTTTGGGGGAGGGTTACAGTGAGCAGTTCTTC	CASSRLGEGYSEQFF
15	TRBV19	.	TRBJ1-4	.	TGTGCCAGTAGTGCTTCACTCGGGGGGATGCAAAAACTGTTTTTT	CASSASLGGMQKLFF
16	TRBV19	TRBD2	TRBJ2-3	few	TGTGCCAGTAGTATGACTAGCGGAGCTTCTGCGGATACGCAGTATTTT	CASSMTSGASADTQYF
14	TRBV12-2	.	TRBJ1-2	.	TGTGCAAGTCGCTTAATCCCAGGTAACTATGGCTACACCTTC	CASRLIPGNYGYTF
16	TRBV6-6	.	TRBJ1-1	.	TGTGCCAGCAGTCCGGGGGGCGGCAGGGGACGAGGGGAAGCTTTCTTT	CASSPGGGRGRGEAFF
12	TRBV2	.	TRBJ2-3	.	TGTGCCAGCAGTACGGGGACAGATACGCAGTATTTT	CASSTGTDTQYF
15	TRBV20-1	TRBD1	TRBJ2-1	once	TGCAGTGCTAGTAACAGGGGGCGCTCCTACAATGAGCAGTTCTTC	CSASNRGRSYNEQFF
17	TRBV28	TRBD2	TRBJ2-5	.	TGTGCCAGCAGCTCAGTGGTTCTAGCGGGATCCAAAGAGACCCAGTACTTC	CASSSVVLAGSKETQYF
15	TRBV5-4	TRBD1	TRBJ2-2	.	TGTGCCAGCAGCACAGGGACAGCGAACACCGGGGAGCTGTTTTTT	CASSTGTANTGELFF
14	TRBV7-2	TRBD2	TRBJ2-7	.	TGTGCCAGCAGCTGGACTAGCGGGAGGAACGAGCAGTACTTC	CASSWTSGRNEQYF
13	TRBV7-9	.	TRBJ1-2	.	TGTGCCAGCAGCTTAGCCAGGTCCTATGGCTACACCTTC	CASSLARSYGYTF
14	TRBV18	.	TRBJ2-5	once	TGTGCCAGCTCACCACCGACGGGCCAAGAGACCCAGTACTTC	CASSPPTGQETQYF
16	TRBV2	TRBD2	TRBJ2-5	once	TGTGCCAGCAGTGAAGCGCGAACTAGCGGCCAAGAGACCCAGTACTTC	CASSEARTSGQETQYF
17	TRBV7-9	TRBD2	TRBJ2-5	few	TGTGCCAGCAGCTTAGGGTCCATGGGGACTAAGGGGGAGACCCAGTACTTC	CASSLGSMGTKGETQYF
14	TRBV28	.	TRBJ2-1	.	TGTGCCAGCAGTTTACAGGGATCCTACAATGAGCAGTTCTTC	CASSLQGSYNEQFF
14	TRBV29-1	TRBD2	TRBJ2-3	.	TGCAGCGTTGAGGATAGCGGGAGACCAGATACGCAGTATTTT	CSVEDSGRPDTQYF
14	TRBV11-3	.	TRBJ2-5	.	TGTGCCAGCAGCCGCGGGACTTCCCAAGAGACCCAGTACTTC	CASSRGTSQETQYF
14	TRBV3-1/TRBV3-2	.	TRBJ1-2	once	TGTGCCAGCAGCCAAGTAGTAGGGGTTGGCGGCTACACCTTC	CASSQVVGVGGYTF
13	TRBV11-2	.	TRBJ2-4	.	TGTGCCAGCAGCTTAGGGAGGGTTCACATTCAGTACTTC	CASSLGRVHIQYF
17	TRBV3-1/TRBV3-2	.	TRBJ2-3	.	TGTGCCAGCAGCCAAGATGGGGCGGACCCGCACACAGATACGCAGTATTTT	CASSQDGADPHTDTQYF
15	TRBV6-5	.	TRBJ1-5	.	TGTGCCAGCAGTTACCTCGGACAGAGCAATCAGCCCCAGCATTTT	CASSYLGQSNQPQHF
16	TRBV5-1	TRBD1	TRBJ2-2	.	TGCGCCAGCAGCTTGCGGACAGGGGGATCTTCAGGGGAGCTGTTTTTT	CASSLRTGGSSGELFF
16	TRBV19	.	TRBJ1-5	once	TGTGCCAGTAGTATGGGCAGGGTCCAGGGCAATCAGCCCCAGCATTTT	CASSMGRVQGNQPQHF
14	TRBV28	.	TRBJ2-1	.	TGTGCCAGCAGACGGTACGGCTCCTACAATGAGCAGTTCTTC	CASRRYGSYNEQFF
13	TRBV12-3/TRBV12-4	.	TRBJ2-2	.	TGTGCCAGCAGTTTAGGAGAACTCGGGGAGCTGTTTTTT	CASSLGELGELFF
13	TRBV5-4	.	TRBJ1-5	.	TGTGCCAGCAGCTTGGAGAGCGGGCAGCCCCAGCATTTT	CASSLESGQPQHF
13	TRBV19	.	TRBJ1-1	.	TGTGCCAGTAGTATAGATAGGACATCCGAAGCTTTCTTT	CASSIDRTSEAFF
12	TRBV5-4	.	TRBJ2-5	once	TGTGCCAGCAGCTCGTACCAAGAGACCCAGTACTTC	CASSSYQETQYF
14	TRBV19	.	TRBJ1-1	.	TGTGCCAGTAGGCTACAGGGAGTCCAAACTGAAGCTTTCTTT	CASRLQGVQTEAFF
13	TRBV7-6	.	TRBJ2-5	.	TGTGCCAGCAGCTTAGGACTTCAAGAGACCCAGTACTTC	CASSLGLQETQYF
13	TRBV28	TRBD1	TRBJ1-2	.	TGTGCCAGCAGTCTACCCGACAGGGTTTTCTACACCTTC	CASSLPDRVFYTF
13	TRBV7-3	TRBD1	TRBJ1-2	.	TGTGCCAGCAGCGCGGACAGGAATTTTGGCTACACCTTC	CASSADRNFGYTF
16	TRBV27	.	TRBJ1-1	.	TGTGCCAGCAGTAGGATCGCCGGGAGAAGGAACACTGAAGCTTTCTTT	CASSRIAGRRNTEAFF
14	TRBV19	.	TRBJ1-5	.	TGTGCCAGTAGTACGGGGGTGAGCAATCAGCCCCAGCATTTT	CASSTGVSNQPQHF